This is a list of T cell receptor beta chains from one sample in a study of blood T cell dynamics during melanoma immunotherapy. This table comes from immunoSEQ multiplex PCR, and its TCRdb copy is limited to in-frame clones, with some not included. The profile shows approximately 15,000 clones, approximately 81% of them singletons. The specimen was blood, collected from a patient treated with checkpoint blockade. These receptors came from a human donor with melanoma. Each CDR3 is given with its conserved first and last residue. The D gene is left open where the match is weak.

d_call j_call v_call cdr3_aa
- TRBJ2-5 TRBV19 CASSILLRKETQYF
TRBD2 TRBJ2-3 TRBV7-9 CASSLVAGGTDTQYF
TRBD2 TRBJ2-5 TRBV19 CASSFQAGGLQETQYF
- TRBJ1-6 TRBV9 CASSVVGGDSPLHF
TRBD1 TRBJ2-7 TRBV5-7 CASRRTGSSYEQYF
- TRBJ1-1 TRBV2 CAREPGQSDTEAFF
TRBD1 TRBJ2-7 TRBV28 CASRDRGISYEQYF
- TRBJ1-5 TRBV19 CASSILADQPQHF
TRBD1 TRBJ2-4 TRBV5-5 CASSSWTGGKNIQYF
TRBD2 TRBJ2-7 TRBV7-2 CASSLTSGGYEQYF
- TRBJ2-7 TRBV27 CASSLTRTDYEQYF
TRBD1 TRBJ2-7 TRBV6-6 CASSPRGQAYEQYF
- TRBJ2-1 TRBV7-9 CASSPRNEQFF
- TRBJ1-4 TRBV5-1 CASSLRGGNEKLFF
- TRBJ1-3 TRBV27 CASSLGRPILGNTIYF
TRBD1 TRBJ2-3 TRBV7-2 CASSAQQGLRADTQYF
TRBD1 TRBJ2-1 TRBV6-5 CASSYTGGDYNEQFF
- TRBJ2-1 TRBV4-1 CASSPGTLPLGYNEQFF
TRBD2 TRBJ2-5 TRBV7-8 CASVKAGGRQTQYF
- TRBJ1-3 TRBV6-5 CASRAGNTIYF
- TRBJ2-2 TRBV18 CASSPSGVNTGELFF
- TRBJ2-1 TRBV5-1 CASSPQGPANEQFF
- TRBJ2-1 TRBV13 CASSLYREQFF
- TRBJ2-5 TRBV11-3 CASGSGDGQETQYF
TRBD1 TRBJ1-1 TRBV6-4 CASAPTGGANTEAFF
TRBD1 TRBJ2-3 TRBV27 CASSLWGQGTDTQYF
- TRBJ2-7 TRBV5-1 CASSLASAPYEQYF
- TRBJ1-1 TRBV7-9 CASNRDTEAFF
TRBD1 TRBJ1-1 TRBV5-5 CASSPRQGLNTEAFF
- TRBJ1-4 TRBV6-1 CASRATGMGREKLFF
TRBD2 TRBJ2-3 TRBV30 CAWSQGLAGMDTQYF
TRBD1 TRBJ2-7 TRBV29-1 CSAKPGTGIYEQYF
- TRBJ2-3 TRBV7-8 CASSLGGGTQYTDTQYF
- TRBJ1-5 TRBV19 CASSLNSNQPQHF
TRBD1 TRBJ2-1 TRBV4-2 CASSQERTGKIYNEQFF